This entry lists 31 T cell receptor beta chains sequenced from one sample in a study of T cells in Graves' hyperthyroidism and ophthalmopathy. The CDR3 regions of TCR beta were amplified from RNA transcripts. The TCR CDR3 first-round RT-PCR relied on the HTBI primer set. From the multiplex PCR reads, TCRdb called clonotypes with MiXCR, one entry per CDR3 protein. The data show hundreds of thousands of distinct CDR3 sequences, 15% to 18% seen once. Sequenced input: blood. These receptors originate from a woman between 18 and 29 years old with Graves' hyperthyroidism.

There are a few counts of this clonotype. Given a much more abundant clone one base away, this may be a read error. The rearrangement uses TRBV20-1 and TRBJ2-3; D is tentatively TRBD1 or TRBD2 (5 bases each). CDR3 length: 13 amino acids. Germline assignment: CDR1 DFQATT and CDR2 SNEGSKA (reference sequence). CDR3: CSAWSGRTDSQYF. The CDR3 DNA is TGCAGTGCTTGGTCGGGGCGAACAGATTCGCAGTATTTT.

The CDR3 coding sequence is TGTGCCAGCAGCCCGACCCAGGGTAGGTCGCGTGAAAAACTGTTTTTT. Translation gives CASSPTQGRSREKLFF. J is TRBJ1-4 and V is TRBV14, with D tentatively TRBD1 (5 bases). V lost 4 bases and J lost 7, with 19 bases in between. The CDR3 runs to 16 residues. CDR1 SGHDN and CDR2 FVKESK come from the germline V gene.

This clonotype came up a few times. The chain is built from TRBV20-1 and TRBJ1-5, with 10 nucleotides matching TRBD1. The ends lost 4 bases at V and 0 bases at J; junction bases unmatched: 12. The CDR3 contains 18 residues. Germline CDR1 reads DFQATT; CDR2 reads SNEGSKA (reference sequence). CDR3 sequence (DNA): TGCAGTGCTAAAACTGGGACAGGGGCCTCTTTTAGCAATCAGCCCCAGCATTTT. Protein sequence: CSAKTGTGASFSNQPQHF.

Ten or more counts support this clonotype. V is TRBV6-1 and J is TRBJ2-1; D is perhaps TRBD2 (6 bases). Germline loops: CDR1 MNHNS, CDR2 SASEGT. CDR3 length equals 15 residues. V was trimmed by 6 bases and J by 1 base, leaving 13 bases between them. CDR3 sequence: CASSPGGKSYNEQFF. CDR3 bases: TGTGCCAGCAGCCCCGGGGGAAAGTCCTACAATGAGCAGTTCTTC.

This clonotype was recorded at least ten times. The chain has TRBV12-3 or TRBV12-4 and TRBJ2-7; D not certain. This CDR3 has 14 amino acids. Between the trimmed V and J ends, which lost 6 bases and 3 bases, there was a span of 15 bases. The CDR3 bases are TGTGCCAGCAGGAATCCGGGCCTGGGCTACGAGCAGTACTTC. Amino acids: CASRNPGLGYEQYF.

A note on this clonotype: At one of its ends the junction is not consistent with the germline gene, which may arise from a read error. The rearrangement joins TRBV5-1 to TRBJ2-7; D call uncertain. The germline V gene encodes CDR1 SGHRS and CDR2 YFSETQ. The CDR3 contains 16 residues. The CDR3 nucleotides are TGCGCCTGCAGCCTCACCGGGCTCCTTTATCCCTACGAGCAGTACTTC. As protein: CACSLTGLLYPYEQYF.

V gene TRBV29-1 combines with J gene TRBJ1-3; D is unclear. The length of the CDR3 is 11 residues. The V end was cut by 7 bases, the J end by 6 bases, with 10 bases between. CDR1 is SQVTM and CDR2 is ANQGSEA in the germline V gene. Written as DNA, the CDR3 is TGCAGCGGCCGTGACTTAAACACCATATATTTT. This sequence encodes CSGRDLNTIYF.

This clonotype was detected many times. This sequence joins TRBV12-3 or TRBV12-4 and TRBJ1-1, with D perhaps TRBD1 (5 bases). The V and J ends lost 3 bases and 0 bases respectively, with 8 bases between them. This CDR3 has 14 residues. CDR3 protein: CASSFKGMNTEAFF. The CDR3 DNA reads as TGTGCCAGCAGTTTTAAGGGGATGAACACTGAAGCTTTCTTT.

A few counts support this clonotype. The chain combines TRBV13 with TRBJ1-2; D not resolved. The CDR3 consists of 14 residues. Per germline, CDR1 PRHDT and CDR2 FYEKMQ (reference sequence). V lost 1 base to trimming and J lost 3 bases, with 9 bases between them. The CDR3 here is CASSLAALDYGYTF. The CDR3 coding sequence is TGTGCCAGCAGCTTAGCTGCCCTTGACTATGGCTACACCTTC.

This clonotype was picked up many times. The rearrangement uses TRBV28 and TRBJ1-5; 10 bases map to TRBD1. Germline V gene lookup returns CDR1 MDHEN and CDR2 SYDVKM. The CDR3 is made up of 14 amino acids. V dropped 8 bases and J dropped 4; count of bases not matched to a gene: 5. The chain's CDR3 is CASREDRGNQPQHF. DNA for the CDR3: TGTGCCAGCCGGGAGGACAGGGGGAATCAGCCCCAGCATTTT.

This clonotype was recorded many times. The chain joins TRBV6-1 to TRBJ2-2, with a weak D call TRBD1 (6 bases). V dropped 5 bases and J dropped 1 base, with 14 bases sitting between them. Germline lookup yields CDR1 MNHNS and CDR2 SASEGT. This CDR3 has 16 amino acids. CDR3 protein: CASSQTGTMNTGELFF. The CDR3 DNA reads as TGTGCCAGCAGTCAAACCGGGACAATGAACACCGGGGAGCTGTTTTTT.

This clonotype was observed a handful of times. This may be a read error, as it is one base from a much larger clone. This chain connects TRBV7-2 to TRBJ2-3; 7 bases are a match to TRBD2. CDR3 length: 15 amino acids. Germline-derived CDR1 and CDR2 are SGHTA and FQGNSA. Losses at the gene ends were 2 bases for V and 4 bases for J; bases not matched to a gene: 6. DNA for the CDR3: TGTGCCAGCAGCTTAACGCGGGGGAGCGCAGATACGCAGTATTTT. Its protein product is CASSLTRGSADTQYF.

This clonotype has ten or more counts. The CDR3 protein is CASSLGAATDTQYF. CDR3 sequence (DNA): TGTGCCAGCAGCTTGGGGGCCGCCACAGATACGCAGTATTTT. The chain is built from TRBV5-6 and TRBJ2-3; D is unresolved. CDR3 length: 14 residues. V was pared by 0 bases and J by 2 bases, with 7 bases between. The V gene's germline CDR1 is SGHDT and CDR2 YYEEEE.

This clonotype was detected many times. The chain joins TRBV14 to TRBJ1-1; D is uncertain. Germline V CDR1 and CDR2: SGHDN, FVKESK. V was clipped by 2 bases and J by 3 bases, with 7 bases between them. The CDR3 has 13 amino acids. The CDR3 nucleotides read TGTGCCAGCAGCCAAAGTTTCGACACTGAAGCTTTCTTT. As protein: CASSQSFDTEAFF.

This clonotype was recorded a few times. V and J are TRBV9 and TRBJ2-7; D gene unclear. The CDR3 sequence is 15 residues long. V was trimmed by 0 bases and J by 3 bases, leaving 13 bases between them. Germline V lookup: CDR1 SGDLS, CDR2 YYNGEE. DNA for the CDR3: TGTGCCAGCAGCGTAGACCACGGCCAATTCTACGAGCAGTACTTC. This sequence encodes CASSVDHGQFYEQYF.

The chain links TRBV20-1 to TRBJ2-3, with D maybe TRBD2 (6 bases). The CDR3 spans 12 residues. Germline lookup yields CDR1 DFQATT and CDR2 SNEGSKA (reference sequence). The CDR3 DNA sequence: TGCGGACTCGGAGGGACGTCAGATACGCAGTATTTT. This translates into CGLGGTSDTQYF.

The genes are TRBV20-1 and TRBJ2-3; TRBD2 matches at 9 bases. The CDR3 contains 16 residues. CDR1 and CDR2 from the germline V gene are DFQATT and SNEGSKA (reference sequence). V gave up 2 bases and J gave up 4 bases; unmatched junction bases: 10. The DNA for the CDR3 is TGCAGTGCTAGACCGATTAGCGGGAGTTTAGCAGATACGCAGTATTTT. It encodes CSARPISGSLADTQYF.

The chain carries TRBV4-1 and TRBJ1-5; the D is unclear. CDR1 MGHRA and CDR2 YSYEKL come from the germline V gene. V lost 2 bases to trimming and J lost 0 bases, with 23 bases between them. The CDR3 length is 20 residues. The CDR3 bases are TGCGCCAGCAGCCAATTCCAAGGACCTCCACCTCCATATAGCAATCAGCCCCAGCATTTT. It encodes CASSQFQGPPPPYSNQPQHF.

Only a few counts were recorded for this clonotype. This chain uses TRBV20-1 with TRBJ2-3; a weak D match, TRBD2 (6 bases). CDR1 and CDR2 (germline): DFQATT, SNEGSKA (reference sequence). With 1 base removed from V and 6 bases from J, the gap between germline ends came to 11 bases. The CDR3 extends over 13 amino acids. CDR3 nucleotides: TGCAGTGCTAGAGGCATGGGGGGTGATACGCAGTATTTT. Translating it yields CSARGMGGDTQYF.

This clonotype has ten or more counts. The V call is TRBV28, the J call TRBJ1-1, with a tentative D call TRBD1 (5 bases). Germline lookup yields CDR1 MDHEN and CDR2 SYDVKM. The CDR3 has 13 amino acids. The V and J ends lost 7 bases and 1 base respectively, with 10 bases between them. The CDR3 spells CASNRGQNTEAFF. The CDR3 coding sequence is TGTGCCAGCAATAGGGGTCAGAACACTGAAGCTTTCTTT.

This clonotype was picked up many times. CDR3 sequence reads: CSASGLAGSYEQYF. The CDR3, as DNA: TGCAGTGCTTCCGGACTAGCGGGAAGCTACGAGCAGTACTTC. This chain joins TRBV20-1 and TRBJ2-7; TRBD2 agrees at 12 bases. The CDR3 has 14 amino acids. V dropped 5 bases and J dropped 3; count of bases not matched to a gene: 5. Germline assignment: CDR1 DFQATT and CDR2 SNEGSKA (reference sequence).

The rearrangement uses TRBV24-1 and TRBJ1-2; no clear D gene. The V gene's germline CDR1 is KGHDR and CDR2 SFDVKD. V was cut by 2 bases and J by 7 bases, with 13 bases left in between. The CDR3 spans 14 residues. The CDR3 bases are TGTGCCACCAGTGATTCAATCAGGCTGGGTGGCTACACCTTC. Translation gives CATSDSIRLGGYTF.

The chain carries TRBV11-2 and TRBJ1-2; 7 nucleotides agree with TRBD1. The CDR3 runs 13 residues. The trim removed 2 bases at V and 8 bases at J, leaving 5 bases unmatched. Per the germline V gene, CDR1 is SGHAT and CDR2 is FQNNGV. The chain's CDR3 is CASSLRQGVGYTF. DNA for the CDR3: TGTGCCAGCAGCTTACGACAGGGCGTAGGCTACACCTTC.

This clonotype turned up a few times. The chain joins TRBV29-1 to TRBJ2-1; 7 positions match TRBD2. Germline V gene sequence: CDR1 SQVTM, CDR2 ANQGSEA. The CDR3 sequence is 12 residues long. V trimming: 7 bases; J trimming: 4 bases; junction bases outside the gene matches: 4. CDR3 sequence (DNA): TGCAGCGCCCTGGGGGGGTACAATGAGCAGTTCTTC. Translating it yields CSALGGYNEQFF.

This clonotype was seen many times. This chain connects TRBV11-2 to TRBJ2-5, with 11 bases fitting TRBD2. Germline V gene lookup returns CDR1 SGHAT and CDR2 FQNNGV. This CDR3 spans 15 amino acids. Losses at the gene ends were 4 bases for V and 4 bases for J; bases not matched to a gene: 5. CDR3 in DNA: TGTGCCAGCAGCTATACTAGCGGGAGAGTAGAGACCCAGTACTTC. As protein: CASSYTSGRVETQYF.

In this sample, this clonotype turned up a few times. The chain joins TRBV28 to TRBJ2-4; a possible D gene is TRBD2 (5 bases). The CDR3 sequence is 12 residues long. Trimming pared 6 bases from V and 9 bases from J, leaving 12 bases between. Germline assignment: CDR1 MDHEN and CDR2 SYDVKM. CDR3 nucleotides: TGTGCCAGCAGACCGCGGGTGGGCATTCAGTACTTC. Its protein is CASRPRVGIQYF.

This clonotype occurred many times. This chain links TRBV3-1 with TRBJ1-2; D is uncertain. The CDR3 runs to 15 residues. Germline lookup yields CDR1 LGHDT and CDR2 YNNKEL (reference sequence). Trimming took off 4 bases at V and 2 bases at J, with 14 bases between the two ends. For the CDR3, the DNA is TGTGCCAGCAGCCCAACAAAGAAGTCAAACTATGGCTACACCTTC. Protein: CASSPTKKSNYGYTF.

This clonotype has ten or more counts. The CDR3, as DNA: TGTGCCAGCAGTGACTCTAGCGGGGGGCCCACAGATACGCAGTATTTT. Encoded protein: CASSDSSGGPTDTQYF. The V gene is TRBV6-4, the J gene TRBJ2-3, with 10 positions matching TRBD2. Germline loops: CDR1 MRHNA, CDR2 SNTAGT. CDR3 size: 16 residues. V lost 0 bases to trimming and J lost 2 bases; unmatched junction nucleotides: 2.

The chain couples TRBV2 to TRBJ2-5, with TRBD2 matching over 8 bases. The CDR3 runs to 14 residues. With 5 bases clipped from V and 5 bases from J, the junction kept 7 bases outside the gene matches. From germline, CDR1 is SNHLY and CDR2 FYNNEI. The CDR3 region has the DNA TGTGCCAGCAGTCCGAGCGGGGGTGGGGAGACCCAGTACTTC. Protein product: CASSPSGGGETQYF.

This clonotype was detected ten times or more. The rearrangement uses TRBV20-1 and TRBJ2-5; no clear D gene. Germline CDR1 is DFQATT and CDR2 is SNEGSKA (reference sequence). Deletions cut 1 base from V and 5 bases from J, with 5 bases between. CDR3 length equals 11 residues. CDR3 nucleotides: TGCAGTGCTAGAGTTGGGGAGACCCAGTACTTC. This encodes CSARVGETQYF.

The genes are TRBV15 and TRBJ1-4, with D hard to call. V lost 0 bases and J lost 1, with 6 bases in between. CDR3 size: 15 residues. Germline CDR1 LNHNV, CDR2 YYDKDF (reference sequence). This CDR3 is CATSRDGGTNEKLFF. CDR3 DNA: TGTGCCACCAGCAGAGATGGTGGAACTAATGAAAAACTGTTTTTT.